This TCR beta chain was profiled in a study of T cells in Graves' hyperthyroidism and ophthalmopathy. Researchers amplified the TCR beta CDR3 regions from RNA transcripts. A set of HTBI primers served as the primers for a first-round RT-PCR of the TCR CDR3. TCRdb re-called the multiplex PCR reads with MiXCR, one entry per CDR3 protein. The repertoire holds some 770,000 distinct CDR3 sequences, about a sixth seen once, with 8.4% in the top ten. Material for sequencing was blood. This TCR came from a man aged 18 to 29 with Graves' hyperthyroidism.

The CDR3 here is CASSWTSGLARDTQYF. For the CDR3, the DNA is TGCGCCAGCAGCTGGACCTCGGGACTAGCAAGGGATACGCAGTATTTT. J is TRBJ2-3 and V is TRBV5-1; TRBD2 matches 9 bases. This CDR3 has 16 amino acids. Germline trimming cut 3 bases from V and 6 bases from J; bases unmatched to any gene: 11. The germline gives CDR1 SGHRS, CDR2 YFSETQ.